This entry lists 24 T cell receptor beta chains sequenced from one sample in a study of Graves' ophthalmopathy and Graves' hyperthyroidism. The authors amplified TCR beta CDR3 regions, and they did so from RNA transcripts for repertoire sequencing. HTBI primers served in a first-round RT-PCR, which a second-round multiplex PCR followed. TCRdb re-analysed the multiplex PCR reads in MiXCR, keeping a single row per CDR3 protein. The data show approximately 410,000 distinct CDR3 sequences, 15% to 19% seen once. The sequenced material came from peripheral blood. The receptors originated from a young woman with stable Graves' hyperthyroidism.

This clonotype was picked up a small number of times. The V gene is TRBV11-2, the J gene TRBJ1-2; 7 bases line up with TRBD1. Trimming removed 5 bases from V and 4 bases from J; junction bases left unmatched: 19. The length of the CDR3 is 18 residues. Germline V gives CDR1 SGHAT, CDR2 FQNNGV. Here the CDR3 DNA reads TGTGCCAGCAGCCGCCCAAGACAGGGATTGGCGCGGGTCTATGGCTACACCTTC. Its protein is CASSRPRQGLARVYGYTF.

The chain uses TRBV12-3 or TRBV12-4 and TRBJ2-5; D unresolved. The germline V and J ends were trimmed by 4 bases and 2 bases, with 11 bases remaining between them. The CDR3 totals 14 residues. The CDR3 here is CASSWALEQETQYF. The CDR3, as DNA: TGTGCCAGCAGTTGGGCGTTGGAGCAAGAGACCCAGTACTTC.

In this sample, this clonotype turned up many times. J is TRBJ1-6 and V is TRBV7-9; D gene uncertain. Germline V gene sequence: CDR1 SEHNR, CDR2 FQNEAQ (reference sequence). V dropped 3 bases and J dropped 5 bases, with 8 bases sitting between them. CDR3 size: 14 residues. CDR3 coding DNA: TGTGCCAGCAGCTTTGTGAGCCATAATTCACCCCTCCACTTT. It is translated as CASSFVSHNSPLHF.

The chain recombines TRBV5-1 with TRBJ2-2; the match to TRBD2 covers 9 bases. V shed 5 bases, J shed 2 bases, and the junction held 10 bases outside the gene matches. Looked up from germline, CDR1 is SGHRS and CDR2 is YFSETQ. This CDR3 has 17 amino acids. CDR3 nucleotide sequence: TGCGCCAGCAGGCCCCAGAGCGGGGGGACTAACACCGGGGAGCTGTTTTTT. This sequence encodes CASRPQSGGTNTGELFF.

This clonotype came up many times. The chain uses TRBV10-1 and TRBJ1-1; TRBD1 matches at 7 bases. Trimming removed 0 bases from V and 0 bases from J; junction bases left unmatched: 1. This CDR3 comprises 15 residues. In germline, CDR1 is WNHNN, CDR2 SYGVQD (reference sequence). CDR3 loop: CASSESTGLNTEAFF. CDR3 DNA sequence: TGCGCCAGCAGTGAGTCGACAGGGCTGAACACTGAAGCTTTCTTT.

This chain joins TRBV12-3 or TRBV12-4 and TRBJ2-7; 11 nucleotides align to TRBD2. V was clipped by 1 base and J by 7 bases; unmatched bases: 6. The CDR3 is 15 amino acids. CDR3 protein: CASSLETSGDGEQYF. CDR3 nucleotides: TGTGCCAGCAGTTTAGAGACTAGCGGGGATGGGGAGCAGTACTTC.

This clonotype was picked up many times. The rearrangement joins TRBV10-3 to TRBJ2-2; TRBD1 aligns across 9 bases. CDR3 length: 15 amino acids. V was pared by 6 bases and J by 1 base, with 3 bases of the junction left unmatched. The germline V gene has CDR1 ENHRY and CDR2 SYGVKD. This CDR3 is CAIRRTGENTGELFF. The CDR3 bases are TGTGCCATCAGACGGACAGGGGAGAACACCGGGGAGCTGTTTTTT.

This chain joins TRBV29-1 and TRBJ2-5; D may be TRBD1 (6 bases). V dropped 4 bases and J dropped 7 bases, with 13 bases sitting between them. This CDR3 has 12 residues. Germline V gene data show CDR1 as SQVTM and CDR2 as ANQGSEA. As DNA, the CDR3 is TGCAGCGTTGGCCAGGGGTTGGTGACCCAGTACTTC. Translated: CSVGQGLVTQYF. The variable domain in full, completed from reference TRBV29-1 and TRBJ2-5, reads SAVISQKPSRDICQRGTSLTIQCQVDSQVTMMFWYRQQPGQSLTLIATANQGSEATYESGFVIDKFPISRPNLTFSTLTVSNMSPEDSSIYLCSVGQGLVTQYFGPGTRLLVL.

The sample holds many counts of this clonotype. This chain joins TRBV2 and TRBJ2-7, with D hard to call. Looked up from germline, CDR1 is SNHLY and CDR2 is FYNNEI. The V and J ends lost 8 bases and 6 bases respectively, with 14 bases between them. The CDR3 runs to 12 residues. The CDR3 DNA follows: TGTGCCAGCGTCAACCCTGTCGGCGAGCAGTACTTC. Protein: CASVNPVGEQYF.

Ten or more counts support this clonotype. CDR3 sequence reads: CASSASGGTNTGELFF. In nucleotides, the CDR3 is TGTGCCAGCAGCGCATCGGGGGGTACGAACACCGGGGAGCTGTTTTTT. This chain joins TRBV7-3 and TRBJ2-2; TRBD2 agrees at 7 bases. Germline CDR1 SGHTA, CDR2 FQGTGA. CDR3 length: 16 amino acids. The trim removed 5 bases at V and 0 bases at J, leaving 6 bases unmatched.

This clonotype was seen at least ten times. V usage is TRBV5-1 and J usage is TRBJ1-1; D is ambiguous. The CDR3 covers 14 residues. V shed 0 bases and J shed 8 bases, with 14 bases lying between them. Germline V CDR1 and CDR2: SGHRS, YFSETQ. The CDR3 sequence: CASSLAMRTAEAFF. The CDR3 DNA sequence: TGCGCCAGCAGCTTGGCCATGAGGACCGCGGAAGCTTTCTTT.

This clonotype was seen repeatedly, ten times or more. The chain is built from TRBV11-2 and TRBJ2-2, with D perhaps matching TRBD2 (8 bases). V shed 4 bases and J shed 3 bases, with 15 bases lying between them. The CDR3 has 16 amino acids. CDR1 and CDR2 from the germline V gene are SGHAT and FQNNGV. CDR3 in DNA: TGTGCCAGCAGCTCGGGAGGGGGCGCCTACACCGGGGAGCTGTTTTTT. It yields the protein CASSSGGGAYTGELFF.

This clonotype was seen at least ten times. The chain combines TRBV7-8 with TRBJ2-7; 9 nucleotides agree with TRBD2. The germline CDR1 and CDR2 sequences are SGHVS and FQNEAQ. The CDR3 contains 17 residues. The ends lost 4 bases at V and 3 bases at J; junction bases unmatched: 13. CDR3 residues: CASSWEGLAGPIYEQYF. The CDR3 region has the DNA TGTGCCAGCAGCTGGGAGGGTCTAGCGGGGCCGATCTACGAGCAGTACTTC.

V is TRBV20-1 and J is TRBJ1-5; 8 nucleotides agree with TRBD1. The CDR3 is 14 amino acids. After removal of 6 bases from V and 0 bases from J, the junction contained 4 bases not matched to a gene. Germline-derived CDR1 and CDR2 are DFQATT and SNEGSKA (reference sequence). The CDR3 nucleotides read TGCAGTGCCGGGACAGGTAATAGCAATCAGCCCCAGCATTTT. Its translation: CSAGTGNSNQPQHF.

This clonotype showed up many times. The chain links TRBV19 to TRBJ1-6; 10 bases map to TRBD1. The CDR3 consists of 13 residues. With V trimmed by 5 bases and J by 9 bases, 1 base remained unmatched. Looked up from germline, CDR1 is LNHDA and CDR2 is SQIVND (reference sequence). CDR3 sequence (DNA): TGTGCCAGTAGTGACAGGGGGCGTTCACCCCTCCACTTT. Translating it yields CASSDRGRSPLHF.

The chain recombines TRBV12-3 or TRBV12-4 with TRBJ2-3; 9 bases line up with TRBD2. Trimming cost V 4 bases and J 7 bases; bases outside gene matches: 6. The CDR3 runs 14 residues. The CDR3 DNA reads TGTGCCAGCAGTTGGAGCGGGGGGTTGTATACGCAGTATTTT. Translating it yields CASSWSGGLYTQYF.

V usage is TRBV6-2 or TRBV6-3 and J usage is TRBJ1-1, with TRBD1 matching 8 bases. Germline assignment: CDR1 MNHEY and CDR2 SVGEGT. The CDR3 extends over 21 amino acids. Trimming cost V 0 bases and J 1 base; bases outside gene matches: 19. CDR3 region: CASSYSRTGTDMKRGNTEAFF. The CDR3 DNA follows: TGTGCCAGCAGTTACTCGAGGACAGGGACCGACATGAAACGAGGGAACACTGAAGCTTTCTTT.

The chain joins TRBV11-3 to TRBJ1-6; 9 positions match TRBD1. J lost 5 bases, V lost 2 bases, and 22 bases had no gene match. CDR1 and CDR2 (germline): SGHNT, YENEEA. CDR3 length: 22 residues. The CDR3 bases are TGTGCCAGCAGCTTATTATTATGGGGTCGACGGGACAGGGATATGGATAATTCACCCCTCCACTTT. Translating it yields CASSLLLWGRRDRDMDNSPLHF.

This clonotype was observed many times. This chain uses TRBV20-1 with TRBJ1-1; D is uncertain. CDR1 and CDR2 (germline): DFQATT, SNEGSKA (reference sequence). This CDR3 has 10 amino acids. V lost 8 bases to trimming and J lost 11 bases, with 15 bases between them. CDR3 protein: CSTGDWGAFF. The CDR3 bases are TGCAGTACCGGGGATTGGGGTGCTTTCTTT.

This clonotype was counted many times. The J gene is TRBJ1-5, the V gene TRBV20-1, with 8 nucleotides matching TRBD1. The CDR3 runs to 14 residues. The germline gives CDR1 DFQATT, CDR2 SNEGSKA (reference sequence). With V trimmed by 5 bases and J by 2 bases, 5 bases remained unmatched. The CDR3 region is CSAVQGAGNQPQHF. DNA of the CDR3: TGCAGTGCTGTCCAGGGGGCAGGCAATCAGCCCCAGCATTTT.

The rearrangement uses TRBV2 and TRBJ2-2; D is unresolved. Germline CDR1 and CDR2: SNHLY and FYNNEI. The V and J ends lost 3 bases and 8 bases respectively, with 4 bases between them. The CDR3 is 11 residues long. CDR3 protein: CASSDRGELFF. CDR3 nucleotides: TGTGCCAGCAGTGATCGGGGGGAGCTGTTTTTT.

The rearrangement uses TRBV7-8 and TRBJ2-7, with 9 bases that match TRBD2. After removal of 7 bases from V and 2 bases from J, the junction contained 6 bases not matched to a gene. This CDR3 spans 14 amino acids. Germline V gene lookup returns CDR1 SGHVS and CDR2 FQNEAQ. DNA of the CDR3: TGTGCCAGCAAAAGCGGGGGGCCAACCTACGAGCAGTACTTC. It translates to CASKSGGPTYEQYF. The full variable domain, its missing parts supplied by reference TRBV7-8 and TRBJ2-7, is GAGVSQSPRYKVAKRGQDVALRCDPISGHVSLFWYQQALGQGPEFLTYFQNEAQLDKSGLPSDRFFAERPEGSVSTLKIQRTQQEDSAVYLCASKSGGPTYEQYFGPGTRLTVT.

This clonotype was counted at least ten times. The chain links TRBV12-3 or TRBV12-4 to TRBJ2-5; D is perhaps TRBD2 (6 bases). The CDR3 is 12 amino acids. Trimming took off 7 bases at V and 5 bases at J, with 11 bases between the two ends. The CDR3 loop reads CASTDRGETQYF. The CDR3 DNA reads TGTGCCAGCACCGACCGGGGGGAGACCCAGTACTTC.

The table lists this clonotype with a few counts. This chain uses TRBV4-1 with TRBJ1-1, with D uncertain. This CDR3 has 15 amino acids. Germline V gene lookup returns CDR1 MGHRA and CDR2 YSYEKL. V lost 2 bases, J lost 1 base, and 11 bases lay in between. CDR3 DNA: TGCGCCAGCAGCCAATTGCAATTGTCGAACACTGAAGCTTTCTTT. This codes for CASSQLQLSNTEAFF.